This TCR beta chain was found in a study of blood T cell repertoires in COVID-19. Overall study: Acute and convalescent COVID-19 samples came from the United States, Italy and Spain. T cells, B-cell-depleted T cells, or PBMCs supplied cDNA or gDNA.

How the authors handled the data: For nucleated cells, counts were estimated from reference gene primer amplification. TCRdb's copy holds only in-frame clones and misses some; the assay was immunoSEQ multiplex PCR. The DNA was the basis for D and trimming; V, J and clone size are from that table. The data hold 130,000 or so clones, with approximately 83% observed a single time. The V gene end was trimmed by 0 bases and the J gene end by 5 bases; junction bases not matched to a gene: 3. This CDR3 is 14 amino acids long. Germline V lookup: CDR1 MNHEY, CDR2 SMNVEV (reference sequence). This clonotype originated in a woman aged 45-60 years who had recovered from COVID-19. This chain uses TRBV27 with TRBJ2-7, with TRBD1 matching 8 bases. Sequenced input: peripheral blood. CDR3 bases: TGTGCCAGCAGTTTATCATGGACAGGGAACGAGCAGTACTTC. Protein: CASSLSWTGNEQYF.